The present T cell receptor (beta chain) was sequenced within a study of shared clonotypes between healthy human individuals (dated by TCRdb to between 2020 and 2021). The study in broad terms: A couple of women and a few men aged 18 to 49 years were included in the cohort. Leukapheresis yielded between about 0.9 and 9 billion PBMCs per donor. Per donor, three plates each were used for CD4 naive and CD4 memory, two for CD8 naive, and one for CD8 memory. Libraries were prepared and TCR repertoires were sequenced by different laboratories using diverse techniques, in order to increase sequencing depth and limit assay-specific biases. To estimate repertoire size and how much clonotype sharing occurs between individuals, the study deeply sequenced the blood TCR repertoires of a handful of healthy adults. Summary of the overall study and its limitations: Sampling was restricted to blood, and TCR repertoires in tissues likely differ from the TCR repertoires found in blood. Estimated clonotype richness was generally larger for naive than for memory subsets. Even with the large sequencing depth, rarefaction of the sorted-subset datasets indicated that sequencing was incomplete. Compared with non-shared clonotypes, clonotypes shared by all four sorted-subset donors had higher generation probabilities. Pairwise subsampling indicated that sequencing depth was expected to affect the degree of clonotype sharing among donors. When several donors were compared, the shared fraction of clonotypes was about 5% for naive CD4, around 4% for naive CD8, more than 2% for memory CD4, and 0.4% for memory CD8. The genetic and exposure-history diversity represented was limited by the small number of donors.

Using the deep immunoSEQ assay, multiplex PCR amplified TCR CDR3 regions from genomic DNA. Extracted genomic DNA from each cell subset was spread evenly across all wells of several immunoSEQ 96-well plates, with each plate serving as a replicate. For sorted subsets, about 220 ng of genomic DNA, equivalent to roughly 33,000 T cell genomes, went into each replicate PCR. The purified libraries were quantified using a Qubit 3.0 fluorometer, sized with a Bioanalyzer 2100, and then quantified again using the KAPA Library Quantification kit. A separate single-read 150-cycle Illumina NextSeq 550 flow cell was used to sequence each immunoSEQ 96-well plate. Per the authors' processing: Because the immunoSEQ output held only junctional sequences and lacked quality scores, the filtering could not match the filtering applied to full-length reads. Sequences were annotated with PyIR, a Python wrapper for IgBLAST v1.9, and V/J genes and CDR3 were assigned using IMGT germline references. Reads with weak V/J assignments (E-value above 1e-6), missing CDR3, stop codons, out-of-frame junctions, or ambiguous translated residues were removed. V3J clonotypes were defined by identical inferred V gene, J gene, and CDR3 amino acid sequence. The percentage overlap between two repertoires was calculated by dividing the number of shared unique clonotypes by the size of the smaller repertoire. Richness of each repertoire was evaluated using RTK rarefaction, the Chao1 estimator, and Recon v2.1 estimates of unobserved clonotypes. Generation probabilities were computed with OLGA for all TCRbeta clonotypes obtained by the gDNA method from a handful of donors. The table was pulled from immuneACCESS by TCRdb, which kept in-frame rearrangements only. Such tables lose some clones; where checked, under half of the loss comes from unresolved V genes, and the rest has no known cause. That table gives V, J and clone size, and the DNA gave D and trimming. This sample comprises 2 million to 2.5 million clones, roughly 92% of them detected only once. Approximately 0.4% of the sample rests with the top ten.

The donors were healthy, HIV-negative adults with no recently reported acute infections or vaccinations. Every donor was a Caucasian adult living in Nashville, Tennessee, USA. CD4+ T cells were enriched by magnetic negative selection; naive cells were then positively selected on CD45RA, and the negative fraction formed the memory subset. Blood was collected by leukapheresis, and PBMCs were isolated by Ficoll-Histopaque density gradient centrifugation and then cryopreserved in liquid nitrogen vapor phase. Analytical flow cytometry was used to check the purity and quantity of every magnetically sorted T cell population. Genomic DNA was isolated from every sorted fraction and measured by UV absorbance on a Nanodrop 2000c. This clone was recorded once. No antigen is known for it. At one of its ends the junction is not consistent with the germline gene, which may arise from a read error. Other DNA sequences in the sample encode the same CDR3.

The clonotype comes from a young man in good health. Some clones in this sample may be carry-over from other donors' samples. The sample comprised naive CD4+ T cells from PBMCs. This specimen's cell subset or site label, per the study, means: CD45RA+ positively selected.

The CDR3 corresponds to CSVEGSGTEAFF. The nucleotide sequence reads TGCAGTGTTGAGGGGTCGGGGACTGAAGCTTTCTTT. The chain is encoded by TRBV29-1 joined to TRBJ1-1; TRBD1 is a possible D gene, resting on 5 matching bases. CDR1 and CDR2, looked up from the germline V gene, are SQVTM and ANQGSEA. The CDR3 goes from the cysteine to the phenylalanine over 12 residues. Only the CDR3 part of the read is kept: 36 bases, read in frame from the first base.